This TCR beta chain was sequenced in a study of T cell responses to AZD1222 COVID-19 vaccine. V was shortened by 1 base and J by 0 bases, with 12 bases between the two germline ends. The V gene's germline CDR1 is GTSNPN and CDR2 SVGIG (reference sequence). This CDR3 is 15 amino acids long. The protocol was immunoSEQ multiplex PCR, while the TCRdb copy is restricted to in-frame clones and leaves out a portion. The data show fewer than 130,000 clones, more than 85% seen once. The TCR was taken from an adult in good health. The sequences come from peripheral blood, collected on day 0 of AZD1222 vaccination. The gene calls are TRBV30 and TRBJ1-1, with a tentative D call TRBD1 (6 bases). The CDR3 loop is CAWSEGGALNTEAFF. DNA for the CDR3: TGTGCCTGGAGTGAGGGGGGGGCGTTGAACACTGAAGCTTTCTTT.